A single sample gave rise to the 9 T cell receptor beta chains below, sequenced in a study of blood T cell repertoires in COVID-19. Method: immunoSEQ multiplex PCR; TCRdb's copy keeps in-frame clones and lacks some. The sample carries over 200,000 clones, 88% recorded once. Sample: peripheral blood. The receptors were sampled from a woman aged 25-40 years with acute or convalescent COVID-19.

This chain uses TRBV21-1 with TRBJ2-3; the D call of TRBD1 is as the table states it, not checked on the DNA. TRBV21-1 is a pseudogene segment. The CDR3 has 15 amino acids. The DNA for the CDR3 is TGTGCCAGCAGCAAATCGGGACAGGGAACAGATACGCAGTATTTT. Its translation is CASSKSGQGTDTQYF.

Written as DNA, the CDR3 is TGTGCCAGCAGTCACAGGGAATTGGGTCAGCCCCAGCATTTT. Its translation: CASSHRELGQPQHF. V usage is TRBV6-6 and J usage is TRBJ1-5, with a possible D match to TRBD1 (6 bases). Trimming shortened V by 5 bases and J by 6 bases, and 14 bases separated the two germline ends. CDR1 and CDR2 (germline): MNHNY, SVGAGI (reference sequence). The CDR3 extends over 14 amino acids.

The chain is built from TRBV6-5 and TRBJ2-7; TRBD2 aligns across 7 bases. CDR1 and CDR2 (germline): MNHEY, SVGAGI. The CDR3 contains 16 residues. V shed 2 bases, J shed 5 bases, and the junction held 12 bases outside the gene matches. This CDR3 reads CASSYDMAGVSNEQYF. The CDR3 DNA reads as TGTGCCAGCAGTTACGACATGGCGGGAGTGTCTAACGAGCAGTACTTC.

The chain combines TRBV11-2 with TRBJ2-3, with 13 bases that match TRBD2. Germline lookup yields CDR1 SGHAT and CDR2 FQNNGV. This CDR3 has 17 amino acids. The V and J ends lost 4 bases and 11 bases, in that order; junction bases with no gene match: 15. CDR3 loop: CASSSQLAGGSPNGQYF. The CDR3 DNA reads as TGTGCCAGCAGCTCACAACTAGCGGGAGGGTCCCCTAATGGGCAGTATTTT.

This sequence joins TRBV9 and TRBJ1-1, with D perhaps matching TRBD1 (6 bases). Germline V gives CDR1 SGDLS, CDR2 YYNGEE. This CDR3 spans 15 amino acids. V lost 5 bases, J lost 0 bases, and 14 bases lay in between. The CDR3 here is CASSEGGLMNTEAFF. CDR3 sequence (DNA): TGTGCCAGCAGTGAGGGGGGGTTAATGAACACTGAAGCTTTCTTT.

The chain has TRBV4-2 and TRBJ2-5, with TRBD1 matching over 12 bases. This CDR3 contains 16 residues. Germline V gene sequence: CDR1 LGHNA, CDR2 YNFKEQ. V lost 3 bases to trimming and J lost 5 bases; unmatched junction nucleotides: 7. CDR3 DNA: TGTGCCAGCAGCCAGGGACAGGGGGCGGTCGGCGAGACCCAGTACTTC. Translation gives CASSQGQGAVGETQYF.

The V gene is TRBV27, the J gene TRBJ2-7; 9 bases align to TRBD1. V lost 5 bases and J lost 3; bases outside the gene matches: 2. This CDR3 is built from 13 residues. CDR1 is MNHEY and CDR2 is SMNVEV in the germline V gene (reference sequence). DNA for the CDR3: TGTGCCAGCAGTCCGGACAGGGGCTACGAGCAGTACTTC. It is translated as CASSPDRGYEQYF.

DNA of the CDR3: TGTGCCAGCAGCCAGGGCAGGGTAAATAGCAATCAGCCCCAGCATTTT. It is translated as CASSQGRVNSNQPQHF. The chain is built from TRBV7-8 and TRBJ1-5, with D possibly being TRBD1 (5 bases). Trimming pared 5 bases from V and 0 bases from J, leaving 14 bases between. The CDR3 spans 16 residues. From germline, CDR1 is SGHVS and CDR2 FQNEAQ. Full variable domain (missing parts from reference TRBV7-8 and TRBJ1-5): GAGVSQSPRYKVAKRGQDVALRCDPISGHVSLFWYQQALGQGPEFLTYFQNEAQLDKSGLPSDRFFAERPEGSVSTLKIQRTQQEDSAVYLCASSQGRVNSNQPQHFGDGTRLSIL.

The CDR3 loop reads CASSIEGSYTNEQFF. The CDR3, as DNA: TGTGCCAGTAGTATTGAGGGCAGCTACACCAATGAGCAGTTCTTC. The chain carries TRBV19 and TRBJ2-1; a possible D gene is TRBD2 (5 bases). V lost 3 bases, J lost 6 bases, and 15 bases lay in between. Germline values: CDR1 LNHDA, CDR2 SQIVND (reference sequence). The CDR3 runs to 15 residues.